Following are 7 T cell receptor beta chains from one sample sequenced in a study of shared clonotypes between healthy human individuals (dated by TCRdb to between 2020 and 2021). Libraries were built with the immunoSEQ multiplex PCR assay. Sourced from immuneACCESS, this table was stored by TCRdb with only in-frame sequences that have V and J called. A share of the clones is absent; for the studies checked, an unresolved V gene accounts for under half, and the remainder has no known explanation. Present in this sample are around 2.3 million clones, approximately 96% of which were seen just once. The ten largest clones add up to more than 0.1% of the sample. Material for sequencing was naive CD4+ T cells sorted from blood. The sample's cell subset or site label is to be understood as: CD45RA+ positively selected. These receptor sequences come from a man between 18 and 29 years old in good health.

V gene TRBV18 combines with J gene TRBJ2-7; D possibly uses TRBD1 or TRBD2 (5 bases each). Germline V CDR1 and CDR2: KGHSH, LQKENI. CDR3 size: 13 residues. V was shortened by 4 bases and J by 5 bases, with 12 bases between the two germline ends. CDR3 DNA: TGTGCCAGCTCACATAACGGGGACGACGAGCAGTACTTC. This translates into CASSHNGDDEQYF.

The chain joins TRBV29-1 to TRBJ1-1; D gene uncertain. V was trimmed by 2 bases and J by 0 bases, leaving 10 bases between them. Germline loops: CDR1 SQVTM, CDR2 ANQGSEA. This CDR3 is built from 14 residues. CDR3 loop: CSVESEILNTEAFF. The CDR3 bases are TGCAGCGTTGAATCGGAGATCTTGAACACTGAAGCTTTCTTT. Filled out from reference TRBV29-1 and TRBJ1-1, the complete variable domain reads SAVISQKPSRDICQRGTSLTIQCQVDSQVTMMFWYRQQPGQSLTLIATANQGSEATYESGFVIDKFPISRPNLTFSTLTVSNMSPEDSSIYLCSVESEILNTEAFFGQGTRLTVV.

This sequence joins TRBV9 and TRBJ2-1; D is possibly TRBD2 (6 bases). CDR1 and CDR2 from the germline V gene are SGDLS and YYNGEE. This CDR3 has 16 amino acids. The germline V and J ends were trimmed by 4 bases and 0 bases, with 14 bases remaining between them. CDR3 sequence reads: CASSPHRGYSYNEQFF. The DNA for the CDR3 is TGTGCCAGCAGCCCCCACCGGGGGTACTCCTACAATGAGCAGTTCTTC.

The chain has TRBV18 and TRBJ2-7, with 8 bases lining up with TRBD2. This CDR3 is 15 amino acids long. Trimming took 5 bases from V and 3 from J; bases not matched to a gene: 9. Per germline, CDR1 KGHSH and CDR2 LQKENI. CDR3 in DNA: TGTGCCAGCTCATCAGCGGGGGTTTCATACTACGAGCAGTACTTC. Protein product: CASSSAGVSYYEQYF.

The rearrangement joins TRBV10-1 to TRBJ2-1; the D gene is possibly TRBD1 (6 bases). The V end lost 4 bases, the J end lost 0 bases, and 10 bases lay between the germline ends. The CDR3 length is 15 residues. The V gene's germline CDR1 is WNHNN and CDR2 SYGVQD (reference sequence). CDR3 sequence (DNA): TGCGCCAGCAGTGCATCAGGGGCCTCCTACAATGAGCAGTTCTTC. Encoded protein: CASSASGASYNEQFF.

In the case of this clone: Other nucleotide sequences from this sample produce the same CDR3. V usage is TRBV5-1 and J usage is TRBJ1-1; a weak D match, TRBD1 (6 bases). V was clipped by 4 bases and J by 1 base, with 11 bases between them. The germline V gene has CDR1 SGHRS and CDR2 YFSETQ. This CDR3 contains 14 residues. CDR3 in amino acids: CASSSTTGNTEAFF. The CDR3 region has the DNA TGCGCCAGCAGCAGCACGACAGGGAACACTGAAGCTTTCTTT.

The rearrangement joins TRBV5-1 to TRBJ2-1; 9 bases align to TRBD1. V lost 1 base and J lost 4; bases outside the gene matches: 6. Germline V CDR1 and CDR2: SGHRS, YFSETQ. The CDR3 contains 16 residues. The CDR3 loop is CASSLQPGQGYNEQFF. The CDR3 DNA reads as TGCGCCAGCAGCTTGCAGCCGGGACAGGGTTACAATGAGCAGTTCTTC. Supplemented by reference TRBV5-1 and TRBJ2-1, the full variable domain reads KAGVTQTPRYLIKTRGQQVTLSCSPISGHRSVSWYQQTPGQGLQFLFEYFSETQRNKGNFPGRFSGRQFSNSRSEMNVSTLELGDSALYLCASSLQPGQGYNEQFFGPGTRLTVL.